What follows is one T cell receptor beta chain and its context. The data stem from a study of blood T cell repertoires in COVID-19. About the study: Collection of acute and convalescent COVID-19 samples took place in the United States, Italy and Spain. T cells, B-cell-depleted T cells, or PBMCs supplied cDNA or gDNA.

Profiling relied on immunoSEQ multiplex PCR, and the TCRdb table lists in-frame clones only, not all of them. This table holds hundreds of thousands of clones, more than 70% found once. From germline, CDR1 is MNHNS and CDR2 SASEGT. This CDR3 comprises 15 residues. V lost 2 bases to trimming and J lost 1 base, with 11 bases between them. Source material: peripheral blood. This receptor was obtained from a woman at least 80 years old with acute or convalescent COVID-19. The chain is built from TRBV6-1 and TRBJ1-1; the D is unclear. CDR3 in DNA: TGTGCCAGCAGTGAACCGGGGTATAGGAACACTGAAGCTTTCTTT. It specifies CASSEPGYRNTEAFF.